The present entry profiles one T cell receptor (beta chain) with its context. There is no known antigen for this receptor. Per-nucleotide qualities are absent, and no much larger clonotype sits a single base away. The immunoSEQ hsTCRB v3.0 assay was used at survey level resolution for TRB variable region sequencing. The targeted TRB sequencing depth was about 40,000-50,000 T-cell genomes per sample. TRB libraries were pooled and sequenced on an Illumina MiSeq using a v3 150-cycle kit. As for the original processing: Repertoire analysis ran in R within a reproducible Nextflow workflow covering QC, data transformation and analysis. Custom analyses were implemented in LymphoSeq2, an R package for AIRR-Seq data exploration. A handful of samples yielding fewer than 5000 total TRB sequences were excluded, leaving over 150 analyzed HIV repertoires. Among the approximately 190 retained HIV repertoires, under 65 were collected before ART initiation and 129 after ART initiation. Each repertoire was downsampled to 5000 TRB nucleotide sequences, and summary statistics were averaged across 100 downsampling iterations. TRB sequences were retained for analysis only if CDR3 regions of at least seven amino acids were present. Diversity was measured with a Shannon entropy-derived clonality score and the Gini coefficient. In the repertoire networks, any two of the top 5000 CDR3 amino acid sequences were connected whenever the two sequences differed by an edit distance of one. For TRB CDR3 amino acid sequences, GLIPH2 was used to predict antigen specificity groups and MHC restriction. CDR3 amino acid sequences were matched against VDJdb and McPAS-TCR to flag known CMV, EBV, HIV or tissue antigen associations. Pre-ART, post-ART and control groups were compared with Wilcoxon signed-rank tests and Holm-Bonferroni correction. TCRdb obtained this table from immuneACCESS and retained in-frame rearrangements with V and J assigned. These tables miss some clones; where compared with another copy, unresolved V genes account for less than half of the shortfall, and the remainder is unexplained. The DNA was the basis for D and trimming; V, J and clone size are from that table. Recorded for this sample are 25,000 to 35,000 clones; approximately 80% of them occurred a single time. The top ten constitute roughly 7% of the sample.

Participants were included only if at least one PBMC sample before ART initiation and at least two post-ART samples were available. Every participant with HIV received treatment in the United States of America. Before DNA extraction, cryopreserved samples of roughly 0.95-10 million PBMC were thawed and washed. At the time of the earliest PBMC sample, participants with HIV were aged between about 20 and 60 years. PBMC samples from each participant spanned 1-4 timepoints before ART initiation and 2-8 timepoints after ART initiation, with a median of 7 samples. Serial HIV viral load, CD4+ T-cell count, ART history and demographic data were obtained for every participant. A Qiagen kit on a QIAcube was used to extract genomic DNA from unsorted PBMC, with samples processed in batches of 12. The CDR3 sequence holds 13 residues, the cysteine and phenylalanine included. Solely the CDR3 DNA is kept, with 39 bases framed from the first base. V is pruned by 2 bases and J by 7 bases, leaving 4 bases of the junction without a gene match. CDR1 SQVTM and CDR2 ANQGSEA are derived from the germline V gene.

The record originates from a study of long-term antiretroviral therapy in people with HIV (dated by TCRdb to the early 2020s). The study in broad terms: Collection of the earliest samples took place about a decade ahead of the 2015 WHO recommendation for immediate ART, at a time when ART was typically delayed until CD4 counts fell. Whether ART initiation and durable HIV suppression were associated with changes in peripheral blood TRB repertoire composition and diversity was tested in a retrospective serial study. The cohort contributed over 150 cryopreserved PBMC samples from about 30 adults with confirmed HIV infection, collected serially over a mean of approximately 6 years (range 1-12). Among the 30 or so participants with HIV, eleven were female. Test extractions of a monoclonal T-cell line alongside 33 polyclonal samples showed no cross-contamination during QIAcube processing.

Results the study describes overall, beyond this receptor: Because PBMC availability was limited, only the TCR beta chain was sequenced, with no alpha chain pairing. Inferences about post-ART repertoire changes were limited because no data were available on ART adherence, viral resistance or therapy changes. Starting ART was linked to a significant rise in TRB diversity, yet even after long-term ART the diversity remained significantly lower than in transplant donor controls. The repertoire was dominated across all time points by expanded TRB clones identified before ART initiation, although this dominance was seen to fluctuate and to decrease in many PLHIV after ART. Because pre-ART samples had limited cell numbers, unsorted PBMC were profiled rather than sorted CD4+ and CD8+ T cells. Narrower CDR3 length ranges were observed in HIV repertoires than in controls, and an antigen-experienced repertoire with only a slight naive shift after ART was suggested by the network structure. The samples were dated from about 2004 to 2018, and the ART regimens that were used may be less effective than current ART regimens.

The TCR sequence derives from a man aged 35 to 55 with HIV. The rearrangement joined TRBV29-1 to TRBJ1-4; TRBD1 matches 7 bases in the middle. The sample was unsorted PBMCs, taken 0.3 years after starting antiretroviral therapy. The nucleotides are TGCAGCGTTGAACAGGGGGACAGTGAAAAACTGTTTTTT. The translation is CSVEQGDSEKLFF.